This T cell receptor (beta chain) was observed in a study of blood T cell repertoires in COVID-19. As for the study in general: Collection of acute and convalescent COVID-19 samples took place in the United States, Italy and Spain.

Per the original methods: Estimation of nucleated cell counts relied on the amplification of reference gene primers. The data were produced by immunoSEQ multiplex PCR, yet TCRdb's version contains in-frame clones alone and is incomplete. V and J calls and clone size come straight from that table; D and trimming were deduced from the DNA. Of 60,000 to 80,000 clones listed, 88% are singletons. Sequencing used peripheral blood. The receptor's source is a human donor in a cohort sampled during active COVID-19.

The CDR3 spells CASSSLAQTGGTGELFF. For the CDR3, the DNA is TGTGCCAGTAGTTCCCTAGCCCAAACAGGGGGTACCGGGGAGCTGTTTTTT. This rearrangement joins TRBV19 to TRBJ2-2; 8 bases map to TRBD1. The CDR3 loop spans 17 amino acids. Germline loops: CDR1 LNHDA, CDR2 SQIVND (reference sequence). After removal of 5 bases from V and 5 bases from J, the junction contained 13 bases not matched to a gene.